The T cell receptor (beta chain) under discussion was sequenced for a study of a mutant IDH1 vaccine in newly diagnosed glioma. Study-wide points: Among top peripheral T cell clonotypes, changes seemed unrelated to pseudoprogression.

The CDR3 length is 16 residues. CDR1 LNHDA and CDR2 SQIVND come from the germline V gene (reference sequence). With V trimmed by 2 bases and J by 3 bases, 10 bases remained unmatched. The method was immunoSEQ multiplex PCR; TCRdb's version includes in-frame clones alone and lacks a portion of them. The table shows about 98,000 clones, with 70% to 90% occurring only once. The time point was: baseline, week 1 (first vaccination visit). Treatment specified: pre-vaccination baseline after standard-of-care therapy. Of note for this clone: The target antigen is unknown.

Here the sequenced sample was PBMCs, taken from a glioma patient treated with radiotherapy, temozolomide or both. The sequence was obtained from a woman between 50 and 59 years old with glioma. V usage is TRBV19 and J usage is TRBJ2-7, with 7 bases identical to TRBD2. The CDR3 DNA reads as TGTGCCAGTAGTATATTGCCCGGGCAGCGGGACTACGAGCAGTACTTC. As protein: CASSILPGQRDYEQYF.